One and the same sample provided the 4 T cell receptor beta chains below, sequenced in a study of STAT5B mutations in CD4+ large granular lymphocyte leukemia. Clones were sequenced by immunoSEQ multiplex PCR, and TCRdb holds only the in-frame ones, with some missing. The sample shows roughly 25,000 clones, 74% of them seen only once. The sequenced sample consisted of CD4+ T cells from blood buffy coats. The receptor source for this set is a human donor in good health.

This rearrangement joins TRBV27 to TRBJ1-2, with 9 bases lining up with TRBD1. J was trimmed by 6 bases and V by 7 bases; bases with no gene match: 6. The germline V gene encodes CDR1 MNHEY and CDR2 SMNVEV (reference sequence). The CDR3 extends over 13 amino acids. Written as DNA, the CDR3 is TGTGCCAGCACTACAGGGGGCGTTCATGGCTACACCTTC. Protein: CASTTGGVHGYTF.

This chain's CDR3 is CASSLDGQGIRELFF. The CDR3 DNA reads as TGTGCCAGCAGCTTGGACGGACAGGGTATCCGGGAGCTGTTTTTT. The chain recombines TRBV5-4 with TRBJ2-2, with 8 bases matching TRBD1. The CDR3 is 15 amino acids. Losses at the gene ends were 0 bases for V and 9 bases for J; bases not matched to a gene: 7. Germline V CDR1 and CDR2: SGHNT, YYREEE (reference sequence).

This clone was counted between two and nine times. The CDR3 loop reads CASRTGVSEAFF. CDR3 nucleotides: TGTGCCAGCAGAACAGGGGTTTCCGAAGCTTTCTTT. This chain links TRBV28 with TRBJ1-1; TRBD1 agrees at 7 bases. The V gene's germline CDR1 is MDHEN and CDR2 SYDVKM. This CDR3 has 12 amino acids. The V and J ends lost 6 bases and 8 bases, in that order; junction bases with no gene match: 6.

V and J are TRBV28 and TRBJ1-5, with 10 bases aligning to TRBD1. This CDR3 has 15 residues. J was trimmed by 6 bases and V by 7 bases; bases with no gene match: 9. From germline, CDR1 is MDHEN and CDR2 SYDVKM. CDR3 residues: CASTTTGGSFQPQHF. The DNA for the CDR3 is TGTGCCAGCACCACGACAGGGGGCAGTTTTCAGCCCCAGCATTTT.